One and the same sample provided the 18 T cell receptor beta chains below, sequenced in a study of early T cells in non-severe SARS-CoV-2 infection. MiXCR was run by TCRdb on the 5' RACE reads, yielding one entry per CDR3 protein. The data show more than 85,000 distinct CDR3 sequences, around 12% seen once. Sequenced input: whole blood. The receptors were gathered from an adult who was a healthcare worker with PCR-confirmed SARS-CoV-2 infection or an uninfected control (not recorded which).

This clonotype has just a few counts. This CDR3 is CASRKQNTGELFF. The CDR3 nucleotides read TGTGCCAGCAGAAAGCAAAACACCGGGGAGCTGTTTTTT. The chain uses TRBV27 and TRBJ2-2, with D unclear. The V end lost 6 bases, the J end lost 2 bases, and 7 bases lay between the germline ends. The germline V gene encodes CDR1 MNHEY and CDR2 SMNVEV (reference sequence). This CDR3 is 13 amino acids long.

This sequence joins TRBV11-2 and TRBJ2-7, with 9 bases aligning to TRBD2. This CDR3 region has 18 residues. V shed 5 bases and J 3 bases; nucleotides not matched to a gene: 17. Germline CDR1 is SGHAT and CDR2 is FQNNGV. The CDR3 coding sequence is TGTGCCAGCAGCAGGACTAGACCGGGACTAGCCGCAAACTACGAGCAGTACTTC. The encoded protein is CASSRTRPGLAANYEQYF. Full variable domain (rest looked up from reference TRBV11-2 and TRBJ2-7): EAGVAQSPRYKIIEKRQSVAFWCNPISGHATLYWYQQILGQGPKLLIQFQNNGVVDDSQLPKDRFSAERLKGVDSTLKIQPAKLEDSAVYLCASSRTRPGLAANYEQYFGPGTRLTVT.

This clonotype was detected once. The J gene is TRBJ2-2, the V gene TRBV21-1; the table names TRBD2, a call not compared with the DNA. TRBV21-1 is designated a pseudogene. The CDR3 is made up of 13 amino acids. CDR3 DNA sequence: TGTGCCAGCAGCAAAGCGGGGAGCGGGGAGCTGTTTTTT. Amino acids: CASSKAGSGELFF.

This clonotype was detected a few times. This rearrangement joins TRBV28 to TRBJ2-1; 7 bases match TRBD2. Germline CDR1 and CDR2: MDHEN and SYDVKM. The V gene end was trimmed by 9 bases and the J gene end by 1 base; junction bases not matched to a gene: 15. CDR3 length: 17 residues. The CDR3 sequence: CARRTTSNGWSYNEQFF. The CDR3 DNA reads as TGTGCCAGAAGGACGACTAGCAACGGATGGTCCTACAATGAGCAGTTCTTC.

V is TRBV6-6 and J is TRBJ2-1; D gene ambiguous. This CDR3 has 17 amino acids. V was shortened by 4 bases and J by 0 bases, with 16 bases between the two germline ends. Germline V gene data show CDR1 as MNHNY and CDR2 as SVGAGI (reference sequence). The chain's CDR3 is CASSFRSVGNSYNEQFF. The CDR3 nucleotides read TGTGCCAGCAGTTTCCGGTCCGTTGGAAACTCCTACAATGAGCAGTTCTTC.

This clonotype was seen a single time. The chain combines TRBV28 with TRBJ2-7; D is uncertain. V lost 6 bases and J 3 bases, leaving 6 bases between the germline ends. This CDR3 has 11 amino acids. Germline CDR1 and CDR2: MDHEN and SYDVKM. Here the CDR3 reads CASSQRYEQYF. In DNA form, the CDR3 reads TGTGCCAGCAGCCAACGCTACGAGCAGTACTTC.

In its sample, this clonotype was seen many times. CDR3 DNA sequence: TGTGCCAGCAGTGAAGCCTGGGACTACTACAATGAGCAGTTCTTC. It yields the protein CASSEAWDYYNEQFF. V gene TRBV2 combines with J gene TRBJ2-1; 7 bases line up with TRBD2. Germline-derived CDR1 and CDR2 are SNHLY and FYNNEI. The CDR3 extends over 15 amino acids. With 0 bases clipped from V and 3 bases from J, the junction kept 2 bases outside the gene matches.

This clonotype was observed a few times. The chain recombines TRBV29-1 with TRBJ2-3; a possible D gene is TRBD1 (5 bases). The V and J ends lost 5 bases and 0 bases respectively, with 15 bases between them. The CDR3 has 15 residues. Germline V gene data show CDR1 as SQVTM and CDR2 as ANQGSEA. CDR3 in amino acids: CSVQTLTASTDTQYF. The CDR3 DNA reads TGCAGCGTTCAGACGTTGACAGCTAGCACAGATACGCAGTATTTT.

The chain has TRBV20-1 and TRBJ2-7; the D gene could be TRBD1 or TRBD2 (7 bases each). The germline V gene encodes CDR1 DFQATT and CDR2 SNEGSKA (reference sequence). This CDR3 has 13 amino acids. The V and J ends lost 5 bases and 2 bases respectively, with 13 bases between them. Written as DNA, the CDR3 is TGCAGTGCTCCAGGGGGGGGGCCCTACGAGCAGTACTTC. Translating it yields CSAPGGGPYEQYF.

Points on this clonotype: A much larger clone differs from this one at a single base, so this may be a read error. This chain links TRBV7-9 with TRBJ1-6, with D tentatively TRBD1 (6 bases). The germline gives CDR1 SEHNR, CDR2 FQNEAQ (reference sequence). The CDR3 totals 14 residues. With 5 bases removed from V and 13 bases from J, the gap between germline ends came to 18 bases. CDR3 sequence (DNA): TGTGCCAGCAGCGTAGGATTGGACAGCGGGCCCCTCCACTTT. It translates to CASSVGLDSGPLHF.

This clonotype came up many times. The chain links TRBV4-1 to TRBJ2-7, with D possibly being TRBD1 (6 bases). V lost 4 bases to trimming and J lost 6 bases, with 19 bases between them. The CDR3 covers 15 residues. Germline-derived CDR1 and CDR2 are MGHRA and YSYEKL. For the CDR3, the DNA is TGCGCCAGCAGCCTCGGCGCCGGGGACATGGGCGAGCAGTACTTC. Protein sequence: CASSLGAGDMGEQYF.

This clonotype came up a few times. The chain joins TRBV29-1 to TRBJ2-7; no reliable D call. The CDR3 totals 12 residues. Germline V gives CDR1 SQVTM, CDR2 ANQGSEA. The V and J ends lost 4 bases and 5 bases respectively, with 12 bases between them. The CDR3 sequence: CSVAPRSHEQYF. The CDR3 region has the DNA TGCAGCGTTGCCCCCAGGAGTCACGAGCAGTACTTC.

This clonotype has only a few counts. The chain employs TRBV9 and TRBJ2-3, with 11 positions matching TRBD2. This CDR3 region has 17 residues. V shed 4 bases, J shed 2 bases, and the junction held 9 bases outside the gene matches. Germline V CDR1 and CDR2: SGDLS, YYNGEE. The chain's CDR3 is CASSPPGTSGPTDTQYF. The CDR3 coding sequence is TGTGCCAGCAGCCCTCCCGGGACTAGCGGACCCACAGATACGCAGTATTTT.

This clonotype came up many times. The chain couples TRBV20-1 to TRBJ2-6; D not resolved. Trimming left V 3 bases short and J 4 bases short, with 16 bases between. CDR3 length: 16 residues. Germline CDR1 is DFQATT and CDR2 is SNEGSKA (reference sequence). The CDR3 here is CSASGLEGVGANVLTF. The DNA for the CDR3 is TGCAGTGCTAGCGGGCTGGAAGGAGTAGGGGCCAACGTCCTGACTTTC.

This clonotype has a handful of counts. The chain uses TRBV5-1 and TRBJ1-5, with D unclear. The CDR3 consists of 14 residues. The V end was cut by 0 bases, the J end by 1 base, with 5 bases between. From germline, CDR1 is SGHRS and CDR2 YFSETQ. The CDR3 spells CASSLDGSNQPQHF. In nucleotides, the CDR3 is TGCGCCAGCAGCTTGGACGGGAGCAATCAGCCCCAGCATTTT.

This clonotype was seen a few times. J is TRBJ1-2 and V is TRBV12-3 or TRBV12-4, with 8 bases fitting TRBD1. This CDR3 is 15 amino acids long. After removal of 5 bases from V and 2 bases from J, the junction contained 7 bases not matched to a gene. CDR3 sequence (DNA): TGTGCCAGCAGTCCCTGGACAGGGTCCAACTATGGCTACACCTTC. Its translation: CASSPWTGSNYGYTF.

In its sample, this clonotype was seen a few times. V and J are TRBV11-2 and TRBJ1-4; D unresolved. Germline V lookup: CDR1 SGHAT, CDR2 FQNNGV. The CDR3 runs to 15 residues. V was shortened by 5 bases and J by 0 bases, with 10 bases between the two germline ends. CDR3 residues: CASSPRSATNEKLFF. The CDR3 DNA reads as TGTGCCAGCAGCCCCCGGAGTGCAACTAATGAAAAACTGTTTTTT. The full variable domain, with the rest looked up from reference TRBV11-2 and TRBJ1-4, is EAGVAQSPRYKIIEKRQSVAFWCNPISGHATLYWYQQILGQGPKLLIQFQNNGVVDDSQLPKDRFSAERLKGVDSTLKIQPAKLEDSAVYLCASSPRSATNEKLFFGSGTQLSVL.

CDR3 loop: CSANEPYRVQVADTQYF. The CDR3 nucleotides read TGCAGTGCTAATGAACCGTACAGGGTGCAAGTCGCAGATACGCAGTATTTT. The V gene is TRBV20-1, the J gene TRBJ2-3; tentative D call: TRBD1 (6 bases). V was cut by 4 bases and J by 4 bases, with 24 bases left in between. The CDR3 sequence is 17 residues long. Germline loops: CDR1 DFQATT, CDR2 SNEGSKA (reference sequence).